Listed below are T cell receptor beta chains from one sample, sequenced in a study of CD8+CD57+ T cells in acquired aplastic anemia. TCRdb used MiXCR to reprocess the reads, holding one entry per CDR3 protein. Of about 160,000 distinct CDR3 sequences detected, about 45% appear once; the ten largest clones hold approximately 3%. Input material: sorted CD4+, CD8+, or CD8+CD57+ T cells (not recorded which) from PBMCs. All receptors come from a human donor with aplastic anemia. Both conserved end residues are part of each CDR3. The order of the fields is J gene, V gene, D gene, clone size, CDR3 protein, CDR3 DNA. The D gene is left open where the match is weak. Size values are once, few and many counts, or a class for expanded clones, and some rows have none.

>TRBJ1-2|TRBV6-1|.|many
CASLARGAHYGYTF
TGTGCCAGTTTAGCCCGGGGGGCGCACTATGGCTACACCTTC
>TRBJ1-1|TRBV20-1|.|.
CSARDYRVEAFF
TGCAGTGCTAGGGATTACAGGGTAGAAGCTTTCTTT
>TRBJ1-5|TRBV6-2/TRBV6-3|.|many
CATRDTNQPQHF
TGTGCCACCCGGGACACCAATCAGCCCCAGCATTTT
>TRBJ2-3|TRBV25-1|.|.
CASSQENGATDTQYF
TGCGCCAGCAGCCAAGAGAACGGGGCCACAGATACGCAGTATTTT
>TRBJ2-2|TRBV5-6|TRBD1|.
CASSLQTGGSGGELFF
TGTGCCAGCAGCTTGCAGACAGGGGGCTCAGGAGGGGAGCTGTTTTTT
>TRBJ2-7|TRBV20-1|TRBD2|.
CSARDPGLAGTRSSYEQYF
TGCAGTGCTAGGGATCCGGGACTAGCGGGCACTAGGAGCTCCTACGAGCAGTACTTC
>TRBJ2-1|TRBV30|TRBD2|.
CAWRRVAGGNEQFF
TGTGCCTGGAGGCGGGTAGCGGGTGGTAATGAGCAGTTCTTC
>TRBJ1-2|TRBV11-2|.|.
CASSDPEGGYTF
TGTGCCAGCAGCGACCCTGAGGGTGGCTACACCTTC
>TRBJ2-7|TRBV25-1|TRBD2|.
CASGGSGRYYYEQYF
TGTGCCAGTGGAGGAAGCGGGAGGTACTACTACGAGCAGTACTTC
>TRBJ2-5|TRBV19|.|.
CASSISPESGTQYF
TGTGCCAGTAGTATCTCCCCCGAATCGGGGACCCAGTACTTC
>TRBJ2-6|TRBV4-1|.|.
CASSQAVSGANVLTF
TGCGCCAGCAGCCAAGCGGTCTCTGGGGCCAACGTCCTGACTTTC
>TRBJ2-7|TRBV4-1|TRBD1|once
CASSQEGGRARYEQYF
TGCGCCAGCAGCCAAGAAGGGGGCAGGGCCCGCTACGAGCAGTACTTC
>TRBJ2-1|TRBV10-3|TRBD1|many
CAISGGGGTGGFDEQFF
TGTGCCATCAGTGGCGGAGGGGGGACAGGGGGCTTCGATGAGCAGTTCTTC
>TRBJ2-2|TRBV7-9|TRBD2|many
CASGDWASGNTGELFF
TGTGCCAGCGGGGATTGGGCTAGCGGAAACACCGGGGAGCTGTTTTTT
>TRBJ1-2|TRBV2|.|.
CASSEGRYGYTF
TGTGCCAGCAGTGAAGGAAGGTATGGCTACACCTTC
>TRBJ1-1|TRBV6-5|TRBD1|many
CASSYNDRGKAFF
TGTGCCAGCAGTTACAACGACAGGGGAAAAGCTTTCTTT
>TRBJ2-5|TRBV3-1|.|many
CASSQDRRETQYF
TGTGCCAGCAGCCAAGATCGACGAGAGACCCAGTACTTC
>TRBJ2-7|TRBV29-1|TRBD1|.
CSVNGQGAYEQYF
TGCAGCGTTAACGGACAGGGGGCCTACGAGCAGTACTTC
>TRBJ1-6|TRBV12-3/TRBV12-4|TRBD1|many
CASSLEAGGISPLHF
TGTGCCAGCAGTTTAGAGGCAGGGGGCATTTCACCCCTCCACTTT
>TRBJ2-2|TRBV24-1|.|.
CATSDRLSTNTGELFF
TGTGCCACCAGTGACCGACTATCTACGAACACCGGGGAGCTGTTTTTT
>TRBJ1-2|TRBV7-9|.|few
CASSPLSHGYTF
TGTGCCAGCAGCCCGTTGTCCCATGGCTACACCTTC
>TRBJ2-3|TRBV7-2|TRBD2|few
CASTLTSGSMDTQYF
TGTGCCAGCACCCTGACTAGCGGGAGTATGGATACGCAGTATTTT
>TRBJ2-5|TRBV2|.|.
CASSEWVEETQYF
TGTGCCAGCAGTGAATGGGTGGAAGAGACCCAGTACTTC
>TRBJ1-1|TRBV25-1|.|many
CASSLAPGSSEAFF
TGTGCCAGCTCATTGGCGCCAGGGTCTTCTGAAGCTTTCTTT
>TRBJ1-2|TRBV10-2|.|.
CASSDGFNYGYTF
TGCGCCAGCAGTGATGGGTTTAACTATGGCTACACCTTC
>TRBJ2-2|TRBV10-2|TRBD2|once
CASSESASGKPGELFF
TGCGCCAGCAGTGAGTCGGCTAGCGGGAAGCCCGGGGAGCTGTTTTTT
>TRBJ1-6|TRBV9|.|.
CASSVGGEAYNSPLHF
TGTGCCAGCAGCGTAGGTGGAGAGGCCTATAATTCACCCCTCCACTTT
>TRBJ2-2|TRBV25-1|.|many
CASSDLGANTGELFF
TGTGCCAGCAGTGACTTAGGAGCGAACACCGGGGAGCTGTTTTTT
>TRBJ1-5|TRBV19|.|.
CASSIGTRGNQPQHF
TGTGCCAGTAGTATTGGGACAAGGGGAAATCAGCCCCAGCATTTT
>TRBJ1-1|TRBV2|TRBD1|few
CASSQGENTEAFF
TGTGCCAGCAGTCAGGGGGAGAACACTGAAGCTTTCTTT
>TRBJ2-5|TRBV9|.|many
CASSVGSKALQETQYF
TGTGCCAGCAGCGTAGGCAGTAAAGCCCTCCAAGAGACCCAGTACTTC
>TRBJ2-7|TRBV11-1|.|.
CASSLRPTVAHSPHEQYF
TGTGCCAGCAGCCTCAGGCCCACGGTCGCACACTCTCCCCACGAGCAGTACTTC
>TRBJ1-2|TRBV28|.|.
CASSSGAAKYLIYGYTF
TGTGCCAGCAGTTCAGGGGCCGCAAAGTACCTTATCTATGGCTACACCTTC
>TRBJ2-3|TRBV24-1|.|.
CASSDARSTDAQYF
TGTGCCTCCAGTGACGCTAGGAGCACAGATGCGCAGTATTTT
>TRBJ1-5|TRBV2|.|many
CASRDGNQPQHF
TGTGCCAGCAGAGACGGGAATCAGCCCCAGCATTTT
>TRBJ2-7|TRBV7-2|TRBD2|many
CASSSRTSGTSYEQYF
TGTGCCAGCAGCAGTCGGACTAGCGGGACCTCCTACGAGCAGTACTTC
>TRBJ2-7|TRBV19|.|once
CASKTHGGDEQYF
TGTGCCAGCAAAACCCACGGAGGGGACGAGCAGTACTTC
>TRBJ1-2|TRBV29-1|.|few
CSVEDRRGYTF
TGCAGCGTTGAAGATCGGAGAGGCTACACCTTC
>TRBJ2-7|TRBV20-1|.|.
CSASSGAQGQGEQYF
TGCAGTGCTTCTAGCGGGGCGCAAGGACAGGGCGAGCAGTACTTC
>TRBJ2-1|TRBV6-1|TRBD2|few
CASSLGIAGGRNEQFF
TGTGCCAGCAGTCTAGGGATAGCGGGAGGGAGGAATGAGCAGTTCTTC
>TRBJ1-1|TRBV2|TRBD1|.
CASSLQGSEAFF
TGTGCCAGCAGTCTACAGGGGTCTGAAGCTTTCTTT
>TRBJ2-7|TRBV10-3|.|many
CAITPNGDEQYF
TGTGCCATCACCCCGAACGGAGACGAGCAGTACTTC
>TRBJ2-7|TRBV4-1|TRBD2|.
CASSHEEGTSGTYEQYF
TGCGCCAGCAGCCATGAAGAGGGGACTAGCGGAACCTACGAGCAGTACTTC
>TRBJ2-7|TRBV10-3|.|.
CAISESGYYEQYF
TGTGCCATCAGTGAGTCTGGGTACTACGAGCAGTACTTC
>TRBJ2-7|TRBV7-9|.|few
CASSFGRGEQYF
TGTGCCAGCAGCTTCGGCAGGGGCGAGCAGTACTTC